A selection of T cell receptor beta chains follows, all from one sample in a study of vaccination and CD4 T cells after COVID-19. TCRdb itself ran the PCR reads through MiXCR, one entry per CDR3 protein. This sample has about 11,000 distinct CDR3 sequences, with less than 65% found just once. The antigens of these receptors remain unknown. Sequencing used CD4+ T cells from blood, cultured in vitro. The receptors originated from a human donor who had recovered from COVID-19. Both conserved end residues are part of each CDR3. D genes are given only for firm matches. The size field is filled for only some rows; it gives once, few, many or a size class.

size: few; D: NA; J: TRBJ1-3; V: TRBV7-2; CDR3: CASSFDTTSGNTIYF; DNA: TGTGCCAGCAGCTTCGACACTACCTCTGGAAACACCATATATTTT
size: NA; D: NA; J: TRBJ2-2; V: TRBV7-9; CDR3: CASSSGHPNTGELFF; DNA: TGTGCCAGCAGCTCCGGACACCCGAACACCGGGGAGCTGTTTTTT
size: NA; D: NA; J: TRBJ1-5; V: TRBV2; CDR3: CASTTYGGGVRPQHF; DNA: TGTGCCAGCACCACTTACGGGGGGGGGGTGCGGCCCCAGCATTTT
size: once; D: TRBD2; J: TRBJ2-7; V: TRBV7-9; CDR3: CASSMDRGLAGATYEQYF; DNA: TGTGCCAGCAGCATGGACAGGGGACTAGCGGGAGCAACCTACGAGCAGTACTTC
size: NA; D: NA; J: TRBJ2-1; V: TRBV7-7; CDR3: CASSLGGNLDEQFF; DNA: TGTGCTAGCAGCTTAGGCGGGAATCTAGATGAGCAGTTCTTC
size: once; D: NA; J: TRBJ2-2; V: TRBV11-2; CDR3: CASSLKDTGELFF; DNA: TGTGCCAGCAGCTTGAAAGACACCGGGGAGCTGTTTTTT
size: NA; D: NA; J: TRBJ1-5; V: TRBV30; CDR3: CAWTRGKFSNQPQHF; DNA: TGTGCCTGGACTAGGGGGAAATTTAGCAATCAGCCCCAGCATTTT
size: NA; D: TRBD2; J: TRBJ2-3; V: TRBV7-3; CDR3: CASSIAGGSDTQYF; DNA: TGTGCCAGCAGCATAGCGGGAGGGAGTGATACGCAGTATTTT
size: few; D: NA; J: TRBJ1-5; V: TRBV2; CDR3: CASSEWTVSNQPQHF; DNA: TGTGCCAGCAGTGAGTGGACAGTTAGCAATCAGCCCCAGCATTTT
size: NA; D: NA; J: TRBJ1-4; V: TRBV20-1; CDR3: CSAYSFEQGPREKLFF; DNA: TGCAGTGCTTACTCCTTTGAACAGGGCCCGCGAGAAAAACTGTTTTTT
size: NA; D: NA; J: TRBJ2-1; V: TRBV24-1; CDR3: CATSDSSGRIRYNEQFF; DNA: TGTGCCACCAGTGATTCGTCAGGGAGAATAAGGTACAATGAGCAGTTCTTC
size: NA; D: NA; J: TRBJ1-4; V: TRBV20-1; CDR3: CSARDREGWEKLFF; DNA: TGCAGTGCTAGAGATCGCGAGGGCTGGGAAAAACTGTTTTTT
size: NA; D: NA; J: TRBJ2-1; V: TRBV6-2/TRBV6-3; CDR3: CASSYYLGEQFF; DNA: TGTGCCAGCAGTTACTATCTAGGGGAGCAGTTCTTC
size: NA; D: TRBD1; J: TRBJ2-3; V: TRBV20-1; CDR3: CSATSDRGLVDTQYF; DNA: TGCAGTGCTACCTCGGACAGGGGGCTTGTAGATACGCAGTATTTT
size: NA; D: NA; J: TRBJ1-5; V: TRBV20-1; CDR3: CSARPTESNQPQHF; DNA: TGCAGTGCTAGACCCACAGAAAGCAATCAGCCCCAGCATTTT
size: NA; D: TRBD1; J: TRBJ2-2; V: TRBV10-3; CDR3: CAISEDLDRGSTGELFF; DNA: TGTGCCATCAGTGAGGATCTGGACAGGGGAAGCACCGGGGAGCTGTTTTTT
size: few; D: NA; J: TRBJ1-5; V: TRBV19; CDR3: CASSRNREIPPQHF; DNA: TGTGCCAGTAGTAGAAACAGGGAAATCCCGCCCCAGCATTTT
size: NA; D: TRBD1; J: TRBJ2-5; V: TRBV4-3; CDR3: CASSQEPPGQGRETQYF; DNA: TGCGCCAGCAGCCAAGAACCCCCGGGACAGGGAAGGGAGACCCAGTACTTC
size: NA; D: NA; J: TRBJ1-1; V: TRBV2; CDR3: CASEGSLNTEAFF; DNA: TGTGCCAGCGAAGGCAGTTTGAACACTGAAGCTTTCTTT
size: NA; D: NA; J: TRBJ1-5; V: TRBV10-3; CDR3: CAAGGENQPQHF; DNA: TGTGCCGCGGGGGGAGAGAATCAGCCCCAGCATTTT
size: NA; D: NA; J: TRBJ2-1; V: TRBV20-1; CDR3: CSARDQGGRVSYNEQFF; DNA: TGCAGTGCTAGAGATCAGGGGGGGCGGGTATCCTACAATGAGCAGTTCTTC
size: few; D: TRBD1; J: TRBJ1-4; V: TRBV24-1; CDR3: CATSDSPRGRGNEKLFF; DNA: TGTGCCACCAGTGATTCTCCCAGGGGGAGAGGGAATGAAAAACTGTTTTTT
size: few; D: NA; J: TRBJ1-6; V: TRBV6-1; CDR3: CAISLPPANNSPLHF; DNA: TGTGCCATCTCCCTGCCCCCTGCCAACAATTCACCCCTCCACTTT
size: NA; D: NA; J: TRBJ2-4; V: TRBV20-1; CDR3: CSAGGSTKNIQYF; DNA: TGCAGTGCTGGAGGGAGTACCAAAAACATTCAGTACTTC
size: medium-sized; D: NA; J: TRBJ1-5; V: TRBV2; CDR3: CASSDWLPQNQPQHF; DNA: TGTGCCAGCAGTGACTGGCTACCCCAAAATCAGCCCCAGCATTTT
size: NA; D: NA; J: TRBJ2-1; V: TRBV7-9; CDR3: CASSSQGVDSYNEQFF; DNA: TGTGCCAGCAGCTCACAGGGAGTGGACTCCTACAATGAGCAGTTCTTC
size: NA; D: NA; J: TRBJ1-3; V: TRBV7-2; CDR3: CASSLGTVPNTIYF; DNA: TGTGCCAGCAGCTTAGGGACGGTGCCAAACACCATATATTTT
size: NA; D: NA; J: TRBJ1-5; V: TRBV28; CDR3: CASSFKVNQPQHF; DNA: TGTGCCAGCAGTTTCAAGGTAAATCAGCCCCAGCATTTT
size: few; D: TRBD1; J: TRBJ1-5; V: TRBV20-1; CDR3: CSANYRGVRRNQPQHF; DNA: TGCAGTGCTAACTACAGGGGCGTGAGGCGCAATCAGCCCCAGCATTTT
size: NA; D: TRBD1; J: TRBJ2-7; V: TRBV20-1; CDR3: CSVPGGTGDASEQYF; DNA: TGCAGTGTCCCCGGGGGGACAGGGGATGCCAGCGAGCAGTACTTC